The sequence of this TCR beta chain was determined in a study of beta chain features in type 1 diabetes. For the study at large: Sorted cell examination encompassed 100,000,000 or so cells across all samples.

This CDR3 is 13 amino acids long. V was trimmed by 2 bases and J by 12 bases, leaving 14 bases between them. Per germline, CDR1 SGDLS and CDR2 YYNGEE. Study results and limitations: VDJ junctions in type 1 diabetes patients carried more deletions and fewer insertions.

Expressed TCRB transcripts got sequenced, as all isolated RNA was reverse transcribed. For naive, central memory and regulatory T cell samples, reads averaged approximately 3.6 million. Libraries were prepared by immunoSEQ multiplex PCR; TCRdb keeps only in-frame clonotypes and omits some of them. The sample lists about 290,000 clones, around 7.3% seen once, with over 0.8% in the top ten. This clone was detected ten times or more. Its antigen remains unidentified. The TCR comes from a young woman in good health. Sample: central memory CD4+ T cells from blood. The chain employs TRBV9 and TRBJ1-4; the D is unclear. CDR3 loop: CASSVSVDRELFF. CDR3 nucleotide sequence: TGTGCCAGCAGCGTTTCCGTAGACCGAGAACTGTTTTTT.